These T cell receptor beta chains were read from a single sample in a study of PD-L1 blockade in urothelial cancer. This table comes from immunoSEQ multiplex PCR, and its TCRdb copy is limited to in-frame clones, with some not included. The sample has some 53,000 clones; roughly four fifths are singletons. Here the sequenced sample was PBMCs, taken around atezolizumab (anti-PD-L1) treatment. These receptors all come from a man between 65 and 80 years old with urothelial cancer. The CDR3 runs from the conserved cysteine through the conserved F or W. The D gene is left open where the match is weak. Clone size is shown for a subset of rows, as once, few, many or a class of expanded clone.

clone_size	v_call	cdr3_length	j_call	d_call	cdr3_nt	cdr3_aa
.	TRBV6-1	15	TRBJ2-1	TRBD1	TGTGCCAGCAACCTAAGGACAGGACCCTACAATGAGCAGTTCTTC	CASNLRTGPYNEQFF
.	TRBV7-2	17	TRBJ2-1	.	TGTGCCAGCAGCTTAAGGAGGTTGAGGACCCCGGCGGGAGAGCAGTTCTTC	CASSLRRLRTPAGEQFF
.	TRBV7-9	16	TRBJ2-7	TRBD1	TGTGCCAGCAGCCCCGTGAGTGGACAGGGCAACTACGAGCAGTACTTC	CASSPVSGQGNYEQYF
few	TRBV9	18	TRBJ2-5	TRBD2	TGTGCCAGCAGCGTAGAAGCGGGGGGCTATACAGGACACGAGACCCAGTACTTC	CASSVEAGGYTGHETQYF
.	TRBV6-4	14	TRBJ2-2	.	TGTGCCAGCAGTGAGGGGCATTACACCGGGGAGCTGTTTTTT	CASSEGHYTGELFF
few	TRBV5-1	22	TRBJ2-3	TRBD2	TGCGCCAGCAGCCCAGCAGCAGTAGCGGGGGGCCTAGTACGGTTCCCGACAGATACGCAGTATTTT	CASSPAAVAGGLVRFPTDTQYF
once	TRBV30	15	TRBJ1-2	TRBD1	TGTGCCTCCACCTCCCCGGACAGGGGGGAAGTTGGCTACACCTTC	CASTSPDRGEVGYTF
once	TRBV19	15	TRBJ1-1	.	TGTGCCAGTAGTAGATTTCGGGGAGGCAGGGCTGAAGCTTTCTTT	CASSRFRGGRAEAFF
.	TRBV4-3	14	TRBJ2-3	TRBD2	TGCGCCAGCAGCAAGCGGGGGTACACAGATACGCAGTATTTT	CASSKRGYTDTQYF
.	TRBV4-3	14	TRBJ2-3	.	TGCGCCAGCAGCCGCCTATTGGGGGGAGATACGCAGTATTTT	CASSRLLGGDTQYF
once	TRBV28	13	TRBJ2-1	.	TGTGCCAGCAGTCCCCCCCTGATTGGCGAGCAGTTCTTC	CASSPPLIGEQFF
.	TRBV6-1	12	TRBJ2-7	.	TGTGCCAGCTGCGGGGTATCGTTCGAGCAGTACTTC	CASCGVSFEQYF
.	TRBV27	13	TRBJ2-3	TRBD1	TGTGCCAGCAGGCGACAGGGCCCAGATACGCAGTATTTT	CASRRQGPDTQYF
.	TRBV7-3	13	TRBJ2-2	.	TGTGCCAGCAGCGCAAGGCCCCGGGAGAAGCTGTTTTTT	CASSARPREKLFF
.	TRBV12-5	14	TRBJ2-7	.	TGTGCTAGTGGTTTGACGGGCCCGGGGAACGAGCAGTACTTC	CASGLTGPGNEQYF
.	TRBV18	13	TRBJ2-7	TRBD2	TGTGCCAGCTCACCCGGGACTAGCGACGAGCAGTACTTC	CASSPGTSDEQYF
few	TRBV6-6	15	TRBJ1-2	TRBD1	TGTGCCATCGGAGCCGCCGGACAGGGGGCCTATGGCTACACCTTC	CAIGAAGQGAYGYTF
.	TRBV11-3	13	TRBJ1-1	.	TGTGCCAGCACCATCGAGGGGAACACTGAAGCTTTCTTT	CASTIEGNTEAFF
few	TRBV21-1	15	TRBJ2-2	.	TGTGCCAGCAACGGCGGGAGCGGGAACACCGGGGAGCTGTTTTTT	CASNGGSGNTGELFF
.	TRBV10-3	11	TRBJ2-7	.	TGTGCCACCGCGGATGGGTTTGAGCAGTACTTC	CATADGFEQYF
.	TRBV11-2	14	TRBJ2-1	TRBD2	TGTGCCAGCAGCTTAAGCGGGACCCGCAATGAGCAGTTCTTC	CASSLSGTRNEQFF
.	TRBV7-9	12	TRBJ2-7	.	TGTGCCAGCAGCCCCCCGCGTCACGAGCAGTACTTC	CASSPPRHEQYF
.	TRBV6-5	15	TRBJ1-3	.	TGTGCCAGCAGTTACACGCAGGGGATGGGAAACACCATATATTTT	CASSYTQGMGNTIYF
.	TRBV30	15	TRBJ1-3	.	TGTGCCTGGAACCGACGCAGGCACTCTGGAAACACCATATATTTT	CAWNRRRHSGNTIYF
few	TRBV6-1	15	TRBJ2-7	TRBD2	TGTGCCAGCCTCCGGGATCCAGCGGGAGGTGGCGAGCAGTACTTC	CASLRDPAGGGEQYF
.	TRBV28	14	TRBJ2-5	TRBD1	TGTGCCAGCAGATGGGACAGGGGGCTGGAGACCCAGTACTTC	CASRWDRGLETQYF
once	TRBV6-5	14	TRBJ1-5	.	TGTGCCAGCAGTACCTCGGGGGGAGGTCAGCCCCAGCATTTT	CASSTSGGGQPQHF
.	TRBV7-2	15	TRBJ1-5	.	TGTGCCAGCAGCTTAGACAGGGCCCTCAATCAGCCCCAGCATTTT	CASSLDRALNQPQHF
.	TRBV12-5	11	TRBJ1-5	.	TGTGCTAGTGGCGGCAATCAGCCCCAGCATTTT	CASGGNQPQHF
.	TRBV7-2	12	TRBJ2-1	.	TGTGCCAGCAGCTTAGCGGGAGCCCCCTACTTCTTC	CASSLAGAPYFF
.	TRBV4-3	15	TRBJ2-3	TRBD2	TGCGCCAGCAGCCAACCCGGACTAGCGGGGCCCGAGGGGTATTTT	CASSQPGLAGPEGYF
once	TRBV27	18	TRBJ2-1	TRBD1	TGTGCCAGCAGTCCCCGGGACAGGTCTAAGAGCTCCTACAATGAGCAGTTCTTC	CASSPRDRSKSSYNEQFF
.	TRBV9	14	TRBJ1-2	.	TGTGCCAGCAGCGCGCAGGGGAGTGGCTATGGCTACACCTTC	CASSAQGSGYGYTF
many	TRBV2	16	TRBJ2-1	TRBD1	TGTGCCAGCAGTGACGTGACAGGGGATTCCTACAATGAGCAGTTCTTC	CASSDVTGDSYNEQFF
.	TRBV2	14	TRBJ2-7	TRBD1	TGTGCCAGCAGTGTGGACAGGGGAAAAAACGAGCAGTACTTC	CASSVDRGKNEQYF
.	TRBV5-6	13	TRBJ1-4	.	TGTGCCAGCAGCTCCTACAGGGATGAAAAACTGTTTTTT	CASSSYRDEKLFF
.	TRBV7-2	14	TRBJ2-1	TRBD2	TGTGCCAGCAGCTTTGGACTAGAGAGGGGTGAGCAGTTCTTC	CASSFGLERGEQFF
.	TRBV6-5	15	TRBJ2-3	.	TGTGCCAGCAGTTACTGGTGGCGGGACACAGATACGCAGTATTTT	CASSYWWRDTDTQYF
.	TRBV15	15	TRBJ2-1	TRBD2	TGTGCCACCAGCAGAGGGCTAGCGGGAAACAATGAGCAGTTCTTC	CATSRGLAGNNEQFF
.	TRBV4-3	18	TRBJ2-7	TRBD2	TGCGCCAGCAGCCAAGACCCCCTAGCGGGAGAAGCCTTGACCGAGCAGTACTTC	CASSQDPLAGEALTEQYF
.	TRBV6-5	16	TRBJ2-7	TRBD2	TGTGCCAGCAGTTCCTTCTTGACTAGCGGGAGAGACGAGCAGTACTTC	CASSSFLTSGRDEQYF
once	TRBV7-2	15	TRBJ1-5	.	TGTGCCAGCAGCTTAGATGGCTCTAGCAATCAGCCCCAGCATTTT	CASSLDGSSNQPQHF
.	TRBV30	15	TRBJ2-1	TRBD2	TGTGCCTGGAGTGTACCTAGCGGGAGTAGGAATGAGCAGTTCTTC	CAWSVPSGSRNEQFF
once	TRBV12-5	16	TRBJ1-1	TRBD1	TGTGCTAGTGGTTTGTTCTGGGACAGGTCGGACACTGAAGCTTTCTTT	CASGLFWDRSDTEAFF
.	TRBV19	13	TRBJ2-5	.	TGTGCCAGTAGCCGACTAGGGGGCGAGACCCAGTACTTC	CASSRLGGETQYF
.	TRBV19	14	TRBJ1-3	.	TGTGCCAGTAGTCGGGGGGGCTCTGGAAACACCATATATTTT	CASSRGGSGNTIYF
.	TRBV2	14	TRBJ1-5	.	TGTGCCAGCACCGGTGCGGGGGGCAATCAGCCCCAGCATTTT	CASTGAGGNQPQHF
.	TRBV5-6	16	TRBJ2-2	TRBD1	TGTGCCAGCAGCTTCGGGGACAGGGGTGGCACCGGGGAGCTGTTTTTT	CASSFGDRGGTGELFF
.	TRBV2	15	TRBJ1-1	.	TGTGCCAGCAGTGAAATGGGCAGAATGAACACTGAAGCTTTCTTT	CASSEMGRMNTEAFF
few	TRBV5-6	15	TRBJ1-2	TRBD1	TGTGCCAGCAGCTTGGTTACAGGGGTTACCTATGGCTACACCTTC	CASSLVTGVTYGYTF
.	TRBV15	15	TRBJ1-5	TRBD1	TGTGCCACCAGCCCCCGACAGGGGGCGCGGGAGCCCCAGCATTTT	CATSPRQGAREPQHF